This T cell receptor beta chain came from a study of beta chain features in type 1 diabetes. Overall study findings and caveats: Type 1 diabetes patients showed a moderate but significant shortening of TCRB CDR3s in all four CD4+ subsets.

Every bit of the isolated RNA underwent reverse transcription, so sequencing read expressed TCRB transcripts. TCRdb keeps only in-frame clones here, not all; method: immunoSEQ multiplex PCR. The table lists 810,000 or so clones, about a sixth of them singletons. This clone came up a few times. Its specificity is not known. Other nucleotide sequences from this sample produce the same CDR3. Via CD45RO/CCR7/CD25/CD127/CD95/CD27, cells of the CD4+ naive, central memory, regulatory and stem cell-like memory subsets were sorted. The V gene's germline CDR1 is MGHDK and CDR2 SYGVNS. Between the trimmed V and J ends, which lost 3 bases and 0 bases, there was a span of 5 bases. This CDR3 spans 13 amino acids.

The chain joins TRBV25-1 to TRBJ1-1; D unresolved. The specimen sequenced was naive CD4+ T cells from blood. The clonotype was recovered from a woman younger than 35 in good health. CDR3 in amino acids: CASSDRLNTEAFF. The CDR3 region has the DNA TGTGCCAGCAGTGATCGATTGAACACTGAAGCTTTCTTT.